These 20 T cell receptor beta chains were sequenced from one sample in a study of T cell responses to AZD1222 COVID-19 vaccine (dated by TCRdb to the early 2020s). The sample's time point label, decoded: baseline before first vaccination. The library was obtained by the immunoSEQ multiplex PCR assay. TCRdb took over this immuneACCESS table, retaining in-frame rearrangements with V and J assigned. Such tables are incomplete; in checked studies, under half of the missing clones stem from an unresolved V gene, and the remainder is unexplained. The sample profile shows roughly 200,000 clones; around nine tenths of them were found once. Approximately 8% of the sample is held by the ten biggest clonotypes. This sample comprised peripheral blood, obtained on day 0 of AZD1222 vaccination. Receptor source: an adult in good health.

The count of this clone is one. CDR3 loop: CSVLQVFEAFF. The CDR3 bases are TGCAGCGTTCTACAGGTCTTTGAAGCTTTCTTT. The rearrangement uses TRBV29-1 and TRBJ1-1; weak D call: TRBD1 (5 bases). Germline assignment: CDR1 SQVTM and CDR2 ANQGSEA. The CDR3 is made up of 11 amino acids. Deletions cut 5 bases from V and 7 bases from J, with 11 bases between.

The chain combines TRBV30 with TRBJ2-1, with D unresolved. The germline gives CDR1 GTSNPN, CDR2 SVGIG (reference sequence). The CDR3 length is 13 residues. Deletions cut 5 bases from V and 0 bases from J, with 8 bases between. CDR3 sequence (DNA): TGTGCCTGGGGCTTAAGCTCCTACAATGAGCAGTTCTTC. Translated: CAWGLSSYNEQFF.

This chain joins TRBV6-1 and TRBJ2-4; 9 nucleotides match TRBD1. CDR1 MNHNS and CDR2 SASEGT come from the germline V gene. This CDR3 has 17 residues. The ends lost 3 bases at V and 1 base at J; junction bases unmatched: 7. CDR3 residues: CASSEVGTGSAKNIQYF. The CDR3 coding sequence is TGTGCCAGCAGTGAGGTAGGGACAGGGTCGGCCAAAAACATTCAGTACTTC.

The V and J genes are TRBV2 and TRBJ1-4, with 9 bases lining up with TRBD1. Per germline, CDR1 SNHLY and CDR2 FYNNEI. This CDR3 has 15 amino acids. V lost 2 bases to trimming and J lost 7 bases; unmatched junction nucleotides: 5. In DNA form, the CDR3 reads TGTGCCAGCAGTGAATTACAGGGGGCAGGTGAAAAACTGTTTTTT. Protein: CASSELQGAGEKLFF.

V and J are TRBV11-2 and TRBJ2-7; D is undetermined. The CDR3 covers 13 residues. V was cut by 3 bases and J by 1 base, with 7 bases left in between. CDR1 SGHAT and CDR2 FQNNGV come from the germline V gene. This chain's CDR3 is CASSFGPSYEQYF. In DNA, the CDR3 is TGTGCCAGCAGCTTCGGGCCTTCCTACGAGCAGTACTTC.

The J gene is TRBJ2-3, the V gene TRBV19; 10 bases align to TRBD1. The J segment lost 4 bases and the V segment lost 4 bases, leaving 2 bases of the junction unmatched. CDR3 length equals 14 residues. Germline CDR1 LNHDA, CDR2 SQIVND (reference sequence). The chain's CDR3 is CASSTDRGADTQYF. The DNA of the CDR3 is TGTGCCAGTAGTACGGACAGGGGGGCAGATACGCAGTATTTT.

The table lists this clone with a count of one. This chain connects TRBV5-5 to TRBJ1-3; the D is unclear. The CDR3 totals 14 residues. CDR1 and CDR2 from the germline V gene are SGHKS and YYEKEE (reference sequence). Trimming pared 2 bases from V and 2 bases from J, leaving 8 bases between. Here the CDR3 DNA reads TGTGCCAGCAGCTTAGGTCTGGCTGGAAACACCATATATTTT. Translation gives CASSLGLAGNTIYF.

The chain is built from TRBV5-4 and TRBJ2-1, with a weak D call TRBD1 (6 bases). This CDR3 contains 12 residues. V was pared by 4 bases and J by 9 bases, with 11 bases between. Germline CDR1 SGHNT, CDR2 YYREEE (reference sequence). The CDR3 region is CASSMTGFEQFF. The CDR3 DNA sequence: TGTGCCAGCAGCATGACAGGCTTTGAGCAGTTCTTC.

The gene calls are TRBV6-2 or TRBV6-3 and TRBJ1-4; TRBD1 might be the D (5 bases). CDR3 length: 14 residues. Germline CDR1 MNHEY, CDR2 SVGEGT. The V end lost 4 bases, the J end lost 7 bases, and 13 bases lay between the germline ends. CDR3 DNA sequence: TGTGCCAGCAGTTCCCATTGGGGCGGTGAAAAACTGTTTTTT. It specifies CASSSHWGGEKLFF.

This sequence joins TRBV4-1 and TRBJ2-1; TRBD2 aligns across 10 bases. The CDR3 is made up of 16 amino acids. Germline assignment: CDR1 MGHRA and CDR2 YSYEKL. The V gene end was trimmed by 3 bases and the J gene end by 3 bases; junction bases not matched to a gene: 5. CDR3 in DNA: TGCGCCAGCAGCCAGACCGGGACTAGCGTCTACAATGAGCAGTTCTTC. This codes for CASSQTGTSVYNEQFF.

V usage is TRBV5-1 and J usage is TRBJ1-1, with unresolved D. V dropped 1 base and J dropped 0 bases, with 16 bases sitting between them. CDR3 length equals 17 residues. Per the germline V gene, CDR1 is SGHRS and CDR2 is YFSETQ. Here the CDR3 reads CASSLLKGRNMNTEAFF. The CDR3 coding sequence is TGCGCCAGCAGCTTGTTGAAAGGGCGTAATATGAACACTGAAGCTTTCTTT.

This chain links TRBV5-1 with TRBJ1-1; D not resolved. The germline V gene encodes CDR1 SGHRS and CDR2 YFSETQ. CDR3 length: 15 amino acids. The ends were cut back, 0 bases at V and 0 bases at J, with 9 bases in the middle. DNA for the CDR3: TGCGCCAGCAGCTTGGATCACGGCATGAACACTGAAGCTTTCTTT. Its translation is CASSLDHGMNTEAFF.

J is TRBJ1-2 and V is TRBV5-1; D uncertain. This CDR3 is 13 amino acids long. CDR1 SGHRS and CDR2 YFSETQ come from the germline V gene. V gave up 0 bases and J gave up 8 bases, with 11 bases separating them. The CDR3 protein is CASSLVRASGYTF. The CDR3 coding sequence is TGCGCCAGCAGCTTGGTACGGGCATCGGGCTACACCTTC.

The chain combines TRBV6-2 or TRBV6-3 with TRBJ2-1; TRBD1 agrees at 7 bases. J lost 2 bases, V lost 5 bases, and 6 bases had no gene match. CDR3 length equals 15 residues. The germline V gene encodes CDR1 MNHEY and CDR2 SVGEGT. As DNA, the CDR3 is TGTGCCAGCAGTGGACAGGCACACGCCTACAATGAGCAGTTCTTC. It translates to CASSGQAHAYNEQFF.

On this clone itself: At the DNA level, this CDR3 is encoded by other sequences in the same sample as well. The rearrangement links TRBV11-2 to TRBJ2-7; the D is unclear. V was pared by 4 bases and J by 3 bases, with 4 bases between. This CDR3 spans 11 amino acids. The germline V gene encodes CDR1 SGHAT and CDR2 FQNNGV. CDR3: CASSSGYEQYF. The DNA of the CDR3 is TGTGCCAGCAGCTCAGGCTACGAGCAGTACTTC.

The CDR3 nucleotides are TGTGCCTACGTGCAGGGAACTGAAGCTTTCTTT. Protein: CAYVQGTEAFF. The chain employs TRBV30 and TRBJ1-1; tentative D call: TRBD1 (5 bases). The CDR3 totals 11 residues. Trimming cost V 7 bases and J 5 bases, with 11 bases left between them. Germline values: CDR1 GTSNPN, CDR2 SVGIG (reference sequence). Filled out from reference TRBV30 and TRBJ1-1, the complete variable domain reads SQTIHQWPATLVQPVGSPLSLECTVEGTSNPNLYWYRQAAGRGLQLLFYSVGIGQISSEVPQNLSASRPQDRQFILSSKKLLLSDSGFYLCAYVQGTEAFFGQGTRLTVV.

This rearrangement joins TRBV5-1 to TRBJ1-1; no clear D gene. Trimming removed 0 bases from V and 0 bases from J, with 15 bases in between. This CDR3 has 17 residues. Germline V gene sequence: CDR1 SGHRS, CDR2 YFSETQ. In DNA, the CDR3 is TGCGCCAGCAGCTTGGGGGGTAGTTGGAGTATGAACACTGAAGCTTTCTTT. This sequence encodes CASSLGGSWSMNTEAFF.

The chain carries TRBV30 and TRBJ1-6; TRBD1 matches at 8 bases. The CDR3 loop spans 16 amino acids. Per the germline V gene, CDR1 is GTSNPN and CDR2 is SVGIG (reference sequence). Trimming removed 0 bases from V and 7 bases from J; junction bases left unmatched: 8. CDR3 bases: TGTGCCTGGAGTGTGACAGGGGAGCTGTGGAATTCACCCCTCCACTTT. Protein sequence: CAWSVTGELWNSPLHF. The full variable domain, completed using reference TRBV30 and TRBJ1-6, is SQTIHQWPATLVQPVGSPLSLECTVEGTSNPNLYWYRQAAGRGLQLLFYSVGIGQISSEVPQNLSASRPQDRQFILSSKKLLLSDSGFYLCAWSVTGELWNSPLHFGNGTRLTVT.

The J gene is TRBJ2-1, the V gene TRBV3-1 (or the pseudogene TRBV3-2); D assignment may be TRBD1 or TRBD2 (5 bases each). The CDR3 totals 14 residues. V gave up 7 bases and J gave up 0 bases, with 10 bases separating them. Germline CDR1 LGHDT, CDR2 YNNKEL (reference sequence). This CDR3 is CASKGPSSYNEQFF. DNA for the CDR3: TGTGCCAGCAAGGGACCCAGCTCCTACAATGAGCAGTTCTTC.

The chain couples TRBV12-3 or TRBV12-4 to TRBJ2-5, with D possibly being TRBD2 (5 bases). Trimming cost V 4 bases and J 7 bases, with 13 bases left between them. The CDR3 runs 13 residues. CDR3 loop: CASSSSPSGTQYF. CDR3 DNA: TGTGCCAGCAGTTCTAGCCCATCGGGGACCCAGTACTTC.